The 24 T cell receptor beta chains listed next were all sequenced from one sample in a study of T-cell reconstitution after alpha-beta-depleted transplantation in children. The TCRbeta library was prepared with unique molecular identifiers. TCRdb analysed the PCR reads with MiXCR anew, one entry per CDR3 protein. In the table there are 400,000 to 450,000 distinct CDR3 sequences, over 40% of which are singletons. The specimen was PBMCs, collected before TCRalphabeta/CD19-depleted stem cell transplant. These TCRs come from a girl aged 2-10 years with aplastic anemia, due to receive a stem cell transplant.

This sequence joins TRBV28 and TRBJ2-5; TRBD2 matches at 8 bases. The V and J ends lost 3 bases and 3 bases, in that order; junction bases with no gene match: 6. CDR1 is MDHEN, CDR2 SYDVKM, per germline. The CDR3 runs 15 residues. The CDR3, as DNA: TGTGCCAGCAGTTTTCTTCAGCGGGGGAAAGAGACCCAGTACTTC. Translating it yields CASSFLQRGKETQYF.

The chain carries TRBV25-1 and TRBJ2-7; D is tentatively TRBD1 or TRBD2 (5 bases each). The germline V gene encodes CDR1 MGHDK and CDR2 SYGVNS. The length of the CDR3 is 13 residues. With 8 bases removed from V and 8 bases from J, the gap between germline ends came to 19 bases. The CDR3: CASLKGSTQKQYF. CDR3 coding DNA: TGTGCCAGCCTCAAGGGGAGTACCCAGAAGCAGTACTTC.

This clonotype has a single count. This chain uses TRBV20-1 with TRBJ1-4; weak D call: TRBD1 (6 bases). V shed 1 base and J shed 0 bases, with 12 bases lying between them. Germline CDR1 DFQATT, CDR2 SNEGSKA (reference sequence). The CDR3 consists of 16 residues. The CDR3 DNA reads as TGCAGTGCTAGAGCGGACAGTCACCCAACTAATGAAAAACTGTTTTTT. As protein: CSARADSHPTNEKLFF.

The rearrangement links TRBV20-1 to TRBJ1-1; 8 bases fit TRBD1. Germline V CDR1 and CDR2: DFQATT, SNEGSKA (reference sequence). The CDR3 runs 14 residues. V was clipped by 4 bases and J by 1 base; unmatched bases: 5. The CDR3 spells CSAKQGGPNTEAFF. DNA for the CDR3: TGCAGTGCTAAACAGGGGGGTCCGAACACTGAAGCTTTCTTT.

The chain links TRBV6-5 to TRBJ2-2; no clear D. V dropped 6 bases and J dropped 2 bases, with 10 bases sitting between them. Germline V gene sequence: CDR1 MNHEY, CDR2 SVGAGI. The CDR3 loop spans 14 amino acids. Here the CDR3 reads CASRDSINTGELFF. CDR3 sequence (DNA): TGTGCCAGCAGAGACTCTATTAACACCGGGGAGCTGTTTTTT.

This chain joins TRBV28 and TRBJ1-4, with no clear D. The germline V gene has CDR1 MDHEN and CDR2 SYDVKM. The length of the CDR3 is 15 residues. V lost 5 bases and J lost 0, with 10 bases in between. CDR3 DNA: TGTGCCAGCAGTATCCCCGGCGCAACTAATGAAAAACTGTTTTTT. It translates to CASSIPGATNEKLFF. Based on the CDR3 plus reference TRBV28 and TRBJ1-4, the full variable domain is DVKVTQSSRYLVKRTGEKVFLECVQDMDHENMFWYRQDPGLGLRLIYFSYDVKMKEKGDIPEGYSVSREKKERFSLILESASTNQTSMYLCASSIPGATNEKLFFGSGTQLSVL.

Only a few counts were recorded for this clonotype. The CDR3 sequence is CSARGPPSSYEQYF. The CDR3 DNA reads as TGCAGTGCTAGGGGACCGCCGAGCTCCTACGAGCAGTACTTC. V and J are TRBV20-1 and TRBJ2-7, with D perhaps matching TRBD1 or TRBD2 (5 bases each). V was cut by 3 bases and J by 0 bases, with 12 bases left in between. The CDR3 contains 14 residues. Germline loops: CDR1 DFQATT, CDR2 SNEGSKA (reference sequence).

This clonotype was seen repeatedly, ten times or more. The chain carries TRBV20-1 and TRBJ2-2, with 11 bases matching TRBD2. The CDR3 loop spans 20 amino acids. Germline V CDR1 and CDR2: DFQATT, SNEGSKA (reference sequence). The J segment lost 0 bases and the V segment lost 1 base, leaving 13 bases of the junction unmatched. The CDR3 DNA sequence: TGCAGTGCTAGAGCTAGGGGCCATCTAGCGGGAGGTTCGAACACCGGGGAGCTGTTTTTT. As protein: CSARARGHLAGGSNTGELFF.

This clonotype occurred many times. This rearrangement joins TRBV18 to TRBJ2-7; 10 nucleotides line up with TRBD1. In germline, CDR1 is KGHSH, CDR2 LQKENI. The V segment lost 6 bases and the J segment 4 bases; nucleotides outside the gene matches: 9. The CDR3 extends over 15 amino acids. The CDR3 sequence: CASSSDRGSGYEQYF. The DNA of the CDR3 is TGTGCCAGCTCTTCGGACAGGGGGAGCGGGTACGAGCAGTACTTC. Using reference TRBV18 and TRBJ2-7 for the parts outside the CDR3, the full variable domain is NAGVMQNPRHLVRRRGQEARLRCSPMKGHSHVYWYRQLPEEGLKFMVYLQKENIIDESGMPKERFSAEFPKEGPSILRIQQVVRGDSAAYFCASSSDRGSGYEQYFGPGTRLTVT.

CDR3 residues: CASSLVPRAKPQHF. In DNA form, the CDR3 reads TGTGCCAGCAGCTTGGTGCCCAGGGCTAAGCCCCAGCATTTT. V is TRBV5-8 and J is TRBJ1-5; weak D call: TRBD1 (5 bases). The germline gives CDR1 SGHTS, CDR2 YDEGEE. CDR3 size: 14 residues. V lost 0 bases, J lost 8 bases, and 12 bases lay in between.

This clonotype has more than one count but fewer than ten. The genes are TRBV3-1 and TRBJ2-5; either TRBD1 or TRBD2 may supply D (6 bases each). V was pared by 4 bases and J by 5 bases, with 20 bases between. This CDR3 contains 16 residues. Germline V CDR1 and CDR2: LGHDT, YNNKEL (reference sequence). The CDR3 nucleotides read TGTGCCAGCAGCCTCCAGGGGAGGACGGCGGCGGAGACCCAGTACTTC. It is translated as CASSLQGRTAAETQYF.

At least ten counts were recorded for this clonotype. The chain employs TRBV27 and TRBJ1-6; D not resolved. Germline CDR1 is MNHEY and CDR2 is SMNVEV (reference sequence). This CDR3 has 12 residues. V was trimmed by 5 bases and J by 3 bases, leaving 2 bases between them. Here the CDR3 reads CASSRYNSPLHF. The CDR3 DNA reads TGTGCCAGCAGTCGCTATAATTCACCCCTCCACTTT.

This chain links TRBV11-3 with TRBJ2-1; D unresolved. The germline V gene encodes CDR1 SGHNT and CDR2 YENEEA. The CDR3 covers 18 residues. V lost 2 bases, J lost 0 bases, and 17 bases lay in between. As DNA, the CDR3 is TGTGCCAGCAGCTTATCAGTCTCGACCTTTAGCTCCTACAATGAGCAGTTCTTC. Protein product: CASSLSVSTFSSYNEQFF.

This chain uses TRBV5-1 with TRBJ1-1, with 8 positions matching TRBD1. This CDR3 is 15 amino acids long. Germline CDR1 is SGHRS and CDR2 is YFSETQ. The junction had 7 bases not matched to a gene; V was cut back by 4 bases and J by 2 bases. The CDR3 region is CASSPSDRANTEAFF. In DNA, the CDR3 is TGCGCCAGCAGCCCATCGGACAGGGCTAACACTGAAGCTTTCTTT.

The CDR3 reads CASSSTGGNEKLFF. The DNA for the CDR3 is TGTGCCAGCAGCTCGACAGGGGGTAATGAAAAACTGTTTTTT. The J gene is TRBJ1-4, the V gene TRBV7-9, with 9 bases lining up with TRBD1. The CDR3 covers 14 residues. Germline trimming cut 4 bases from V and 4 bases from J; bases unmatched to any gene: 1. In germline, CDR1 is SEHNR, CDR2 FQNEAQ (reference sequence).

The J gene is TRBJ2-5, the V gene TRBV12-3 or TRBV12-4; 7 positions agree with TRBD1. J lost 0 bases, V lost 6 bases, and 10 bases had no gene match. This CDR3 is built from 16 residues. The CDR3 DNA sequence: TGTGCCAGCAGGGCGCGGACAGGCCCGTACCAAGAGACCCAGTACTTC. This codes for CASRARTGPYQETQYF.

The gene calls are TRBV20-1 and TRBJ2-1; maybe TRBD2 (5 bases). Trimming left V 5 bases short and J 0 bases short, with 20 bases between. This CDR3 region has 17 residues. In germline, CDR1 is DFQATT, CDR2 SNEGSKA (reference sequence). CDR3 DNA sequence: TGCAGTGCTGCCCATCGCCTCATGCGGGTCTCCTACAATGAGCAGTTCTTC. Protein sequence: CSAAHRLMRVSYNEQFF.

V gene TRBV9 combines with J gene TRBJ2-1; no clear D gene. There are 13 residues in the CDR3. Trimming left V 0 bases short and J 9 bases short, with 10 bases between. The germline CDR1 and CDR2 sequences are SGDLS and YYNGEE. Written as DNA, the CDR3 is TGTGCCAGCAGCGTAGAAGATCTGGGTGAGCAGTTCTTC. This gives the protein CASSVEDLGEQFF.

This clonotype was found many times. The chain combines TRBV5-4 with TRBJ2-1; maybe TRBD1 (5 bases). Germline CDR1 is SGHNT and CDR2 is YYREEE (reference sequence). The V end was cut by 4 bases, the J end by 6 bases, with 17 bases between. CDR3 size: 15 residues. CDR3 residues: CASSRTVIQGNEQFF. CDR3 nucleotide sequence: TGTGCCAGCAGCCGCACCGTGATCCAGGGCAATGAGCAGTTCTTC.

This sequence joins TRBV20-1 and TRBJ2-2; TRBD2 aligns across 12 bases. V shed 5 bases and J 7 bases; nucleotides not matched to a gene: 8. The length of the CDR3 is 15 residues. CDR1 and CDR2 (germline): DFQATT, SNEGSKA (reference sequence). The CDR3 region is CSAPLAGGPIGELFF. The CDR3 coding sequence is TGCAGTGCTCCTCTAGCGGGAGGGCCAATCGGGGAGCTGTTTTTT.

The V gene is TRBV12-3 or TRBV12-4, the J gene TRBJ1-6, with a tentative D call TRBD1 (5 bases). V was clipped by 5 bases and J by 10 bases, with 24 bases between them. CDR3 length: 17 amino acids. CDR3 loop: CASSDPLGTAQESPLHF. The CDR3 nucleotides read TGTGCCAGCAGTGACCCCCTGGGGACGGCCCAGGAGTCACCCCTCCACTTT.

The CDR3 DNA reads TGCAGTGCCAGACGGGGCGGGGAGCTGTTTTTT. Its protein is CSARRGGELFF. This chain joins TRBV20-1 and TRBJ2-2; tentative D call: TRBD2 (5 bases). The CDR3 loop spans 11 amino acids. Germline V CDR1 and CDR2: DFQATT, SNEGSKA (reference sequence). Between the trimmed V and J ends, which lost 6 bases and 7 bases, there was a span of 9 bases.

There are many counts of this clonotype. This rearrangement joins TRBV20-1 to TRBJ1-5; a weak D match, TRBD1 (5 bases). Trimming removed 5 bases from V and 5 bases from J, with 13 bases in between. The CDR3 totals 13 residues. The germline V gene has CDR1 DFQATT and CDR2 SNEGSKA (reference sequence). DNA of the CDR3: TGCAGTGCTCAGACAGTAGCTGATCAGCCCCAGCATTTT. It yields the protein CSAQTVADQPQHF.

This clonotype was seen a handful of times. This chain uses TRBV2 with TRBJ2-7; D gene ambiguous. CDR1 and CDR2 from the germline V gene are SNHLY and FYNNEI. This CDR3 contains 14 residues. Trimming took off 6 bases at V and 1 base at J, with 13 bases between the two ends. CDR3 coding DNA: TGTGCCAGCAGAGGTGTACCCCCGTCCTACGAGCAGTACTTC. It yields the protein CASRGVPPSYEQYF.